The 11 T cell receptor beta chains below come from one sample, sequenced in a study of T cells in Graves' hyperthyroidism and ophthalmopathy. Amplification targeted TCR beta CDR3 regions from RNA transcripts. TCR CDR3 underwent first-round RT-PCR with the HTBI primer set. TCRdb used MiXCR to reprocess the multiplex PCR reads, holding one entry per CDR3 protein. In the table there are approximately 640,000 distinct CDR3 sequences, less than 45% of which are singletons. The specimen sequenced was peripheral blood or thyroid tissue (not recorded which). These receptors were obtained from an adult man with Graves' disease, either hyperthyroidism or ophthalmopathy (not recorded which).

The genes are TRBV20-1 and TRBJ1-2; TRBD1 matches 9 bases. J was trimmed by 4 bases and V by 2 bases; bases with no gene match: 8. Germline V gene sequence: CDR1 DFQATT, CDR2 SNEGSKA (reference sequence). The CDR3 consists of 15 residues. CDR3 bases: TGCAGTGCTAGACCCGGGACAGGGAGACCCTATGGCTACACCTTC. Translating it yields CSARPGTGRPYGYTF.

This clonotype was recorded many times. The CDR3 region is CSVELRTEEGKLFF. Written as DNA, the CDR3 is TGCAGCGTTGAGTTAAGGACAGAGGAAGGAAAACTGTTTTTT. This sequence joins TRBV29-1 and TRBJ1-4; D perhaps matches TRBD1 (6 bases). The V gene's germline CDR1 is SQVTM and CDR2 ANQGSEA. V was pared by 3 bases and J by 10 bases, with 18 bases between. This CDR3 comprises 14 residues.

This clonotype occurred many times. V is TRBV15 and J is TRBJ1-4, with 7 positions matching TRBD1. CDR3 length: 16 amino acids. The V and J ends lost 2 bases and 3 bases, in that order; junction bases with no gene match: 6. Germline CDR1 reads LNHNV; CDR2 reads YYDKDF (reference sequence). This CDR3 is CATSRLRDRANEKLFF. Written as DNA, the CDR3 is TGTGCCACCAGCAGACTTCGTGACAGGGCTAATGAAAAACTGTTTTTT.

On this clonotype: A much larger clone differs from this one at a single base, so this may be a read error. The V and J genes are TRBV9 and TRBJ1-4, with D unresolved. CDR3 length equals 11 residues. CDR1 and CDR2 from the germline V gene are SGDLS and YYNGEE. The CDR3, as DNA: TGTGCCAGCGGAACTAATGAAAAACCGTTTTTT. Translated, it gives CASGTNEKPFF.

The rearrangement joins TRBV5-1 to TRBJ1-1; D remains ambiguous. The germline V gene has CDR1 SGHRS and CDR2 YFSETQ. V was shortened by 5 bases and J by 0 bases, with 11 bases between the two germline ends. There are 14 residues in the CDR3. The CDR3 protein is CASSKDPVNTEAFF. The DNA for the CDR3 is TGCGCCAGCAGTAAGGACCCAGTGAACACTGAAGCTTTCTTT. The entire variable domain, with the rest obtained from reference TRBV5-1 and TRBJ1-1, is as follows: KAGVTQTPRYLIKTRGQQVTLSCSPISGHRSVSWYQQTPGQGLQFLFEYFSETQRNKGNFPGRFSGRQFSNSRSEMNVSTLELGDSALYLCASSKDPVNTEAFFGQGTRLTVV.

In its sample, this clonotype was seen many times. The chain uses TRBV15 and TRBJ1-4; 8 bases are shared with TRBD1. Per germline, CDR1 LNHNV and CDR2 YYDKDF (reference sequence). The J segment lost 8 bases and the V segment lost 7 bases, leaving 6 bases of the junction unmatched. The CDR3 is 13 amino acids. CDR3 DNA: TGTGCCACCATCCTATACAGGGGGGAAAAACTGTTTTTT. Protein product: CATILYRGEKLFF. Using reference TRBV15 and TRBJ1-4 for the parts outside the CDR3, the full variable domain is DAMVIQNPRYQVTQFGKPVTLSCSQTLNHNVMYWYQQKSSQAPKLLFHYYDKDFNNEADTPDNFQSRRPNTSFCFLDIRSPGLGDTAMYLCATILYRGEKLFFGSGTQLSVL.

This clonotype was observed a handful of times. This chain uses TRBV7-4 with TRBJ2-7, with a possible D match to TRBD2 (5 bases). The CDR3 runs to 15 residues. Trimming shortened V by 5 bases and J by 5 bases, and 19 bases separated the two germline ends. CDR1 is SGHVT, CDR2 SQSDAQ, per germline. CDR3 region: CASSQDLGGFDEQYF. The CDR3 coding sequence is TGTGCCAGCAGCCAAGATTTGGGCGGGTTCGACGAGCAGTACTTC.

This clonotype was counted many times. The chain links TRBV7-6 to TRBJ2-5, with 9 bases that match TRBD1. The trim removed 5 bases at V and 4 bases at J, leaving 8 bases unmatched. The CDR3 contains 15 residues. The germline gives CDR1 SGHVS, CDR2 FNYEAQ. DNA of the CDR3: TGTGCCAGCAGCCCAGGGACAGGGACCGGAGAGACCCAGTACTTC. Protein product: CASSPGTGTGETQYF.

The CDR3 is CASRFSGGAGETQYF. CDR3 DNA: TGTGCCAGCAGATTTAGCGGGGGGGCCGGAGAGACCCAGTACTTC. The chain couples TRBV12-3 or TRBV12-4 to TRBJ2-5, with TRBD2 matching over 11 bases. Trimming removed 6 bases from V and 4 bases from J; junction bases left unmatched: 7. CDR3 length equals 15 residues.

This clonotype was seen repeatedly, ten times or more. V gene TRBV2 combines with J gene TRBJ1-1; no reliable D call. The V gene lost 6 bases and the J gene lost 3 bases, with 14 bases spanning the gap. Per germline, CDR1 SNHLY and CDR2 FYNNEI. The CDR3 spans 14 residues. CDR3 loop: CASRRAGRDTEAFF. DNA of the CDR3: TGTGCCAGCAGGAGGGCAGGTCGGGACACTGAAGCTTTCTTT.

This clonotype has a handful of counts. This chain links TRBV7-2 with TRBJ2-7; 7 nucleotides align to TRBD2. CDR3 length: 15 amino acids. V was pared by 3 bases and J by 3 bases, with 8 bases of the junction left unmatched. Germline V gene data show CDR1 as SGHTA and CDR2 as FQGNSA. The CDR3 is CASSLWLAEGYEQYF. The CDR3 DNA follows: TGTGCCAGCAGCTTGTGGCTAGCGGAGGGCTACGAGCAGTACTTC.